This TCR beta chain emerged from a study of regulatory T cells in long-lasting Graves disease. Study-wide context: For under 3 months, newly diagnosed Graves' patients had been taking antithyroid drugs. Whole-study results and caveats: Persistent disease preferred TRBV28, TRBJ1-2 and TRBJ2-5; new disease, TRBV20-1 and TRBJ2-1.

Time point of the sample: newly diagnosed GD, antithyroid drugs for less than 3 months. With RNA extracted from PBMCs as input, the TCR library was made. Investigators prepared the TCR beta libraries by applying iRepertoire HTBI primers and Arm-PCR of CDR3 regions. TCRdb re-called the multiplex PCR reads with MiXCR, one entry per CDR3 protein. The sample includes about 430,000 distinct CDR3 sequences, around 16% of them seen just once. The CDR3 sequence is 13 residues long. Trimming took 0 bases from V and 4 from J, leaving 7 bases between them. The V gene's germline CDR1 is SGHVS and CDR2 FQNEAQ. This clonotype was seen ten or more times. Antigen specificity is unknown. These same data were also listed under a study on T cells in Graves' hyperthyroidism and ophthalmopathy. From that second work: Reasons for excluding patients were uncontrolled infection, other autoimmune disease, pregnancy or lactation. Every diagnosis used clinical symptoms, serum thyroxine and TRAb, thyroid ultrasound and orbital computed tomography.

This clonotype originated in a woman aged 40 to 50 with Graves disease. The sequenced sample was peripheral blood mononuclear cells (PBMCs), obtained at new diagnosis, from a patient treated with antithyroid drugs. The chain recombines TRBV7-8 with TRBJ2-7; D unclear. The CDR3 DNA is TGTGCCAGCAGCTTAGCGTCCGAATACGAGCAGTACTTC. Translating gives CASSLASEYEQYF. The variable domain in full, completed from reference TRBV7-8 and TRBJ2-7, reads GAGVSQSPRYKVAKRGQDVALRCDPISGHVSLFWYQQALGQGPEFLTYFQNEAQLDKSGLPSDRFFAERPEGSVSTLKIQRTQQEDSAVYLCASSLASEYEQYFGPGTRLTVT.